Listed here are 25 T cell receptor beta chains from one sample, sequenced in a study of blood T cell repertoires in COVID-19. Here immunoSEQ multiplex PCR was the method, and the copy in TCRdb shows in-frame clones only, minus some. The table shows 250,000 to 300,000 clones, with approximately 87% occurring only once. Input material: peripheral blood. These receptors were collected from a man in his sixties who had recovered from COVID-19.

This chain uses TRBV11-2 with TRBJ2-1; D is uncertain. Germline CDR1 is SGHAT and CDR2 is FQNNGV. The length of the CDR3 is 12 residues. V was cut by 4 bases and J by 3 bases, with 4 bases left in between. Here the CDR3 reads CASSYGYNEQFF. The CDR3 region has the DNA TGTGCCAGCAGCTACGGCTACAATGAGCAGTTCTTC.

In DNA form, the CDR3 reads TGTGCCAGTAGTAAAAAAGCGGTTAATGAGCAGTTCTTC. This codes for CASSKKAVNEQFF. The V and J genes are TRBV19 and TRBJ2-1, with D maybe TRBD2 (5 bases). Germline-derived CDR1 and CDR2 are LNHDA and SQIVND (reference sequence). V shed 4 bases and J shed 7 bases, with 11 bases lying between them. The CDR3 consists of 13 residues.

CDR3 region: CAIKGAGETQYF. Written as DNA, the CDR3 is TGTGCCATCAAGGGGGCCGGGGAGACCCAGTACTTC. The V and J genes are TRBV10-3 and TRBJ2-5; TRBD1 aligns across 7 bases. Germline V CDR1 and CDR2: ENHRY, SYGVKD. Trimming at V came to 7 bases and at J to 5 bases, leaving 4 bases not matched to a gene. The CDR3 is 12 amino acids.

This chain links TRBV4-1 with TRBJ1-6; D possibly corresponds to TRBD1 (6 bases). CDR1 is MGHRA and CDR2 is YSYEKL in the germline V gene. V lost 0 bases, J lost 6 bases, and 12 bases lay in between. The CDR3 runs to 16 residues. DNA of the CDR3: TGCGCCAGCAGCCAAGAGAAGGACAGTCCTAATTCACCCCTCCACTTT. Its protein product is CASSQEKDSPNSPLHF.

CDR3 nucleotides: TGTGCCAGCAGCCCCCAGCCCCGGGACAGGGAAAGGAGAGGCTACACCTTC. This sequence encodes CASSPQPRDRERRGYTF. The J gene is TRBJ1-2, the V gene TRBV4-2; 9 nucleotides line up with TRBD1. Per germline, CDR1 LGHNA and CDR2 YNFKEQ. This CDR3 is 17 amino acids long. Trimming removed 4 bases from V and 8 bases from J; junction bases left unmatched: 17.

The chain uses TRBV3-1 (or the pseudogene TRBV3-2) and TRBJ2-3; 10 bases align to TRBD2. V dropped 4 bases and J dropped 5; count of bases not matched to a gene: 9. The CDR3 totals 16 residues. Germline-derived CDR1 and CDR2 are LGHDT and YNNKEL (reference sequence). The CDR3: CASSPLLAGLKDTQYF. The CDR3 DNA reads as TGTGCCAGCAGCCCATTACTAGCGGGGCTCAAAGATACGCAGTATTTT.

This chain uses TRBV11-2 with TRBJ2-3, with TRBD2 matching 7 bases. Germline trimming cut 1 base from V and 1 base from J; bases unmatched to any gene: 2. The CDR3 has 15 residues. Per the germline V gene, CDR1 is SGHAT and CDR2 is FQNNGV. The CDR3 DNA follows: TGTGCCAGCAGCTTAGTTCGGGGGGGCACAGATACGCAGTATTTT. Translating it yields CASSLVRGGTDTQYF.

This clone appeared a few times. The chain carries TRBV11-2 and TRBJ2-7, with a tentative D call TRBD2 (5 bases). Germline V lookup: CDR1 SGHAT, CDR2 FQNNGV. Between the trimmed V and J ends, which lost 1 base and 5 bases, there was a span of 9 bases. The CDR3 length is 13 residues. Written as DNA, the CDR3 is TGTGCCAGCAGCTTAGTGGCCGGGAACGAGCAGTACTTC. Translated: CASSLVAGNEQYF. The full variable domain, in which reference TRBV11-2 and TRBJ2-7 provide the parts outside the CDR3, is EAGVAQSPRYKIIEKRQSVAFWCNPISGHATLYWYQQILGQGPKLLIQFQNNGVVDDSQLPKDRFSAERLKGVDSTLKIQPAKLEDSAVYLCASSLVAGNEQYFGPGTRLTVT.

This chain joins TRBV28 and TRBJ1-3; no clear D gene. Germline CDR1 reads MDHEN; CDR2 reads SYDVKM. The length of the CDR3 is 10 residues. Trimming removed 8 bases from V and 6 bases from J, with 5 bases in between. The chain's CDR3 is CASGLNTIYF. In DNA, the CDR3 is TGTGCCAGCGGCTTAAACACCATATATTTT. Full variable domain (missing parts from reference TRBV28 and TRBJ1-3): DVKVTQSSRYLVKRTGEKVFLECVQDMDHENMFWYRQDPGLGLRLIYFSYDVKMKEKGDIPEGYSVSREKKERFSLILESASTNQTSMYLCASGLNTIYFGEGSWLTVV.

The gene calls are TRBV19 and TRBJ2-1; tentatively, D is TRBD2 (5 bases). V lost 2 bases to trimming and J lost 6 bases, with 14 bases between them. The CDR3 totals 15 residues. Germline V gene data show CDR1 as LNHDA and CDR2 as SQIVND (reference sequence). The chain's CDR3 is CASSISEQAGNEQFF. CDR3 sequence (DNA): TGTGCCAGTAGTATATCGGAGCAGGCGGGCAATGAGCAGTTCTTC.

The V call is TRBV27, the J call TRBJ2-1; a possible D gene is TRBD1 (5 bases). The CDR3 runs 15 residues. Trimming removed 0 bases at V and 2 bases at J, with 8 bases between. Germline assignment: CDR1 MNHEY and CDR2 SMNVEV (reference sequence). The CDR3 nucleotides are TGTGCCAGCAGTTTATCCCTGACAGCCTACAATGAGCAGTTCTTC. It is translated as CASSLSLTAYNEQFF.

The chain carries TRBV2 and TRBJ1-5, with D hard to call. The germline V and J ends were trimmed by 7 bases and 4 bases, with 20 bases remaining between them. The CDR3 is 16 amino acids. Looked up from germline, CDR1 is SNHLY and CDR2 is FYNNEI. The CDR3 region is CASTEGGRRENQPQHF. DNA for the CDR3: TGTGCCAGCACCGAAGGCGGCAGGAGGGAGAATCAGCCCCAGCATTTT.

This clone was found a few times. The J gene is TRBJ2-7, the V gene TRBV5-1; D ambiguous. CDR1 and CDR2 (germline): SGHRS, YFSETQ. The CDR3 sequence is 13 residues long. Trimming cost V 1 base and J 1 base, with 6 bases left between them. The DNA of the CDR3 is TGCGCCAGCAGCTTGCTCAGTTCCTACGAGCAGTACTTC. This translates into CASSLLSSYEQYF.

The CDR3: CASSDRNSPLHF. The DNA of the CDR3 is TGTGCCAGTAGTGACAGGAATTCACCCCTCCACTTT. The rearrangement joins TRBV19 to TRBJ1-6, with D possibly TRBD1 on 6 matching bases. CDR3 length: 12 residues. The ends were cut back, 5 bases at V and 7 bases at J, with 6 bases in the middle. Germline V lookup: CDR1 LNHDA, CDR2 SQIVND (reference sequence).

CDR3 residues: CASKPGQGVPGELFF. In DNA, the CDR3 is TGTGCCAGCAAACCGGGACAGGGAGTCCCCGGGGAGCTGTTTTTT. The chain has TRBV6-5 and TRBJ2-2, with TRBD1 identical over 9 bases. CDR3 size: 15 residues. The germline CDR1 and CDR2 sequences are MNHEY and SVGAGI. The V segment lost 7 bases and the J segment 6 bases; nucleotides outside the gene matches: 9.

The genes are TRBV7-3 and TRBJ2-3, with D possibly being TRBD2 (7 bases). This CDR3 has 16 amino acids. Germline loops: CDR1 SGHTA, CDR2 FQGTGA. Between the trimmed V and J ends, which lost 1 base and 5 bases, there was a span of 16 bases. The CDR3 DNA reads as TGTGCCAGCAGCTTAAGCCCCGGGGGGCGGGTAGATACGCAGTATTTT. This codes for CASSLSPGGRVDTQYF.

The chain has TRBV27 and TRBJ1-2, with 11 bases identical to TRBD1. V lost 6 bases to trimming and J lost 4 bases; unmatched junction nucleotides: 7. The CDR3 has 15 amino acids. Germline V gives CDR1 MNHEY, CDR2 SMNVEV (reference sequence). DNA for the CDR3: TGTGCCAGCAGAAGGACAGGGGGCGCTTCCTATGGCTACACCTTC. The encoded protein is CASRRTGGASYGYTF.

Here the CDR3 reads CASSLGGLDEKLFF. The DNA for the CDR3 is TGTGCCAGCAGCTTAGGGGGGCTGGATGAAAAACTGTTTTTT. The chain links TRBV7-6 to TRBJ1-4; weak D call: TRBD1 (6 bases). The CDR3 sequence is 14 residues long. Trimming left V 1 base short and J 6 bases short, with 9 bases between. The germline CDR1 and CDR2 sequences are SGHVS and FNYEAQ.

The J gene is TRBJ1-5, the V gene TRBV19; D might be TRBD1 (6 bases). With 6 bases removed from V and 5 bases from J, the gap between germline ends came to 17 bases. Germline V CDR1 and CDR2: LNHDA, SQIVND (reference sequence). CDR3 size: 15 residues. CDR3 sequence: CASSRLTGRDQPQHF. CDR3 nucleotides: TGTGCCAGTAGCCGACTTACAGGGAGGGATCAGCCCCAGCATTTT. Full variable domain (missing parts from reference TRBV19 and TRBJ1-5): DGGITQSPKYLFRKEGQNVTLSCEQNLNHDAMYWYRQDPGQGLRLIYYSQIVNDFQKGDIAEGYSVSREKKESFPLTVTSAQKNPTAFYLCASSRLTGRDQPQHFGDGTRLSIL.

The chain joins TRBV30 to TRBJ1-3; D gene unclear. There are 13 residues in the CDR3. The ends were cut back, 4 bases at V and 4 bases at J, with 11 bases in the middle. Germline lookup yields CDR1 GTSNPN and CDR2 SVGIG (reference sequence). The CDR3 DNA follows: TGTGCCTGGAATACGGCAGCGGGAAACACCATATATTTT. Translating gives CAWNTAAGNTIYF.

The sample holds a few counts of this clone. The chain has TRBV3-1 (or the pseudogene TRBV3-2) and TRBJ2-7; no definite D call. From germline, CDR1 is LGHDT and CDR2 YNNKEL (reference sequence). Between the trimmed V and J ends, which lost 4 bases and 5 bases, there was a span of 21 bases. The CDR3 runs to 16 residues. The CDR3 nucleotides are TGTGCCAGCAGCCTTTACGGCGACTCCCGTCGAAACGAGCAGTACTTC. The encoded protein is CASSLYGDSRRNEQYF.

This chain connects TRBV7-2 to TRBJ1-5; no reliable D call. This CDR3 comprises 15 residues. V was clipped by 5 bases and J by 0 bases, with 11 bases between them. The germline V gene encodes CDR1 SGHTA and CDR2 FQGNSA. CDR3 sequence: CASSPPGLSNQPQHF. CDR3 coding DNA: TGTGCCAGCAGCCCCCCGGGTCTTAGCAATCAGCCCCAGCATTTT.

The CDR3 DNA reads as TGTGCCAGTAGCGACCCGGCGGGGCCGAACACTGAAGCTTTCTTT. Protein product: CASSDPAGPNTEAFF. The chain uses TRBV19 and TRBJ1-1; a possible D gene is TRBD1 (5 bases). Germline loops: CDR1 LNHDA, CDR2 SQIVND (reference sequence). CDR3 length equals 15 residues. Trimming pared 6 bases from V and 1 base from J, leaving 15 bases between.

The chain carries TRBV15 and TRBJ2-1; 8 nucleotides line up with TRBD2. Per germline, CDR1 LNHNV and CDR2 YYDKDF (reference sequence). The CDR3 covers 18 residues. Trimming at V came to 0 bases and at J to 2 bases, leaving 9 bases not matched to a gene. The CDR3 coding sequence is TGTGCCACCAGCAGAGACCCCCCGGGGGGGGTAGCCTACAATGAGCAGTTCTTC. Amino acid sequence: CATSRDPPGGVAYNEQFF. The full variable domain, in which reference TRBV15 and TRBJ2-1 provide the parts outside the CDR3, is DAMVIQNPRYQVTQFGKPVTLSCSQTLNHNVMYWYQQKSSQAPKLLFHYYDKDFNNEADTPDNFQSRRPNTSFCFLDIRSPGLGDTAMYLCATSRDPPGGVAYNEQFFGPGTRLTVL.

This chain joins TRBV9 and TRBJ2-5, with D uncertain. V shed 0 bases and J shed 5 bases, with 8 bases lying between them. Germline V CDR1 and CDR2: SGDLS, YYNGEE. The CDR3 length is 13 residues. CDR3 loop: CASSVGPSETQYF. CDR3 DNA: TGTGCCAGCAGCGTAGGTCCGTCTGAGACCCAGTACTTC.